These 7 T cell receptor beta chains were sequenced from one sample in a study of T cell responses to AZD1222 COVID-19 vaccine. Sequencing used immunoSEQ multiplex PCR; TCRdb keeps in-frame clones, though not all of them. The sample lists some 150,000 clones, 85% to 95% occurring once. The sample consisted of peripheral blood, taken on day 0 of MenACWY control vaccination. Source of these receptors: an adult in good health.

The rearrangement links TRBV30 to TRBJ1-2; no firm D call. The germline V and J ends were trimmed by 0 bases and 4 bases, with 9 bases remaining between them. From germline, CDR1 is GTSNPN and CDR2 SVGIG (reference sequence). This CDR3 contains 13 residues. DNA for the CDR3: TGTGCCTGGAGTGTTACCCTTGCCTATGGCTACACCTTC. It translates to CAWSVTLAYGYTF. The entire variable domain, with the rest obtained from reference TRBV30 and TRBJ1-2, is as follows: SQTIHQWPATLVQPVGSPLSLECTVEGTSNPNLYWYRQAAGRGLQLLFYSVGIGQISSEVPQNLSASRPQDRQFILSSKKLLLSDSGFYLCAWSVTLAYGYTFGSGTRLTVV.

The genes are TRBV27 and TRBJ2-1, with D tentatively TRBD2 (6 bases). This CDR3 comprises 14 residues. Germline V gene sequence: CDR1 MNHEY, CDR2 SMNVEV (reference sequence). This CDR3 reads CACSDYEGLNEQFF. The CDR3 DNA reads TGTGCGTGTTCGGACTACGAAGGCCTCAATGAGCAGTTCTTC.

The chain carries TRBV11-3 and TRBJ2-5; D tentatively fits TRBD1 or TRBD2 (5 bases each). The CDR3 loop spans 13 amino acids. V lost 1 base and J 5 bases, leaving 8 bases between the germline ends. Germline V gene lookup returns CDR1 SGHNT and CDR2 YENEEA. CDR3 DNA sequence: TGTGCCAGCAGCTTAGGCAGGGAGGAGACCCAGTACTTC. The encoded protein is CASSLGREETQYF. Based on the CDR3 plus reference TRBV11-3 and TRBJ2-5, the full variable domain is EAGVVQSPRYKIIEKKQPVAFWCNPISGHNTLYWYLQNLGQGPELLIRYENEEAVDDSQLPKDRFSAERLKGVDSTLKIQPAELGDSAVYLCASSLGREETQYFGPGTRLLVL.

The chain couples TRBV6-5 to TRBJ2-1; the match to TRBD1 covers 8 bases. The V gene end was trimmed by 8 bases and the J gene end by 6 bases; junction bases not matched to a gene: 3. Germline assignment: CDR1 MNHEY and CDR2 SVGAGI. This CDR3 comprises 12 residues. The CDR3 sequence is CASRTGFNEQFF. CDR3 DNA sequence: TGTGCCAGCCGGACAGGGTTCAATGAGCAGTTCTTC.

For the CDR3, the DNA is TGTGCCAGCAGCTTGGATGGACACAATCAGCCCCAGCATTTT. The encoded protein is CASSLDGHNQPQHF. The chain combines TRBV7-9 with TRBJ1-5, with a possible D match to TRBD1 (5 bases). CDR3 length: 14 amino acids. The ends were cut back, 3 bases at V and 3 bases at J, with 9 bases in the middle. CDR1 is SEHNR, CDR2 FQNEAQ, per germline (reference sequence). Filled out from reference TRBV7-9 and TRBJ1-5, the complete variable domain reads DTGVSQNPRHKITKRGQNVTFRCDPISEHNRLYWYRQTLGQGPEFLTYFQNEAQLEKSRLLSDRFSAERPKGSFSTLEIQRTEQGDSAMYLCASSLDGHNQPQHFGDGTRLSIL.

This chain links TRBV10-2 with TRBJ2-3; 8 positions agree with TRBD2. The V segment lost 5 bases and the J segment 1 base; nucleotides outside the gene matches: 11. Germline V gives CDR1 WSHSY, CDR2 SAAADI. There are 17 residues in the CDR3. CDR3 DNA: TGCGCCAGCAGTTTTCCCCTTGGAGCGGGGGGCACAGATACGCAGTATTTT. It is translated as CASSFPLGAGGTDTQYF.

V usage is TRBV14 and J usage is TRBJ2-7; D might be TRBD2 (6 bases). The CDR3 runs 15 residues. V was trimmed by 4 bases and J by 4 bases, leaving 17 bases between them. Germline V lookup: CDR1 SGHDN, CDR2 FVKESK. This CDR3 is CASSPGRGDRYEQYF. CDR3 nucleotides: TGTGCCAGCAGCCCGGGGCGGGGCGATAGATACGAGCAGTACTTC. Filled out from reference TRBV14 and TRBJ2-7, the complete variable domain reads EAGVTQFPSHSVIEKGQTVTLRCDPISGHDNLYWYRRVMGKEIKFLLHFVKESKQDESGMPNNRFLAERTGGTYSTLKVQPAELEDSGVYFCASSPGRGDRYEQYFGPGTRLTVT.